This is a list of T cell receptor beta chains from one sample in a study of cytomegalovirus exposure and HLA in healthy donors. Produced via immunoSEQ multiplex PCR; TCRdb's table is partial and in-frame only. The sample carries 150,000 to 200,000 clones, approximately 88% recorded once. Sample: PBMCs. The receptors stem from a boy aged 10-17 years in good health and CMV-seronegative. CDR3s include the opening cysteine and the closing phenylalanine or tryptophan.

>TRBV30
CAWSPPGGRGYTF
>TRBV18
CASSLDRPSGYTF
>TRBV7-6
CASSAWLGQGAHEQYF
>TRBV10-3
CAISESTGRDTEAFF
>TRBV5-1
CASSFDRGRKGYTF
>TRBV28
CASSLYGRGGQPQHF
>TRBV2
CASSGEGYEQYF
>TRBV10-1
CASSAEGGAGGELFF
>TRBV28
CASSPMASDIINEQFF
>TRBV30
CAWRRGAVEFSEQFF
>TRBV4-2
CASSPPGTGSYEQYF
>TRBV10-3
CAISESGAPTEAFF
>TRBV6-5
CASRTRENTEAFF
>TRBV7-8
CASSYRTGTGNQPQHF
>TRBV7-9
CASSLDVLADEQETQYF
>TRBV5-6
CASSSGGWDTQYF
>TRBV27
CASSLQAVASGVWRPLHF